This T cell receptor (beta chain) was obtained from a study of blood T cell repertoires in COVID-19. CDR1 and CDR2 (germline): SGHDN, FVKESK. The CDR3 is 16 residues long. V trimming: 0 bases; J trimming: 0 bases; junction bases outside the gene matches: 4. Clones were read by immunoSEQ multiplex PCR, and TCRdb kept only the in-frame ones, dropping some. Of 250,000 to 350,000 clones in the sample, over 75% were seen once. This clonotype originated in a young woman who had recovered from COVID-19. The sample comprised PBMCs or T cells enriched from blood (not recorded which). V is TRBV14 and J is TRBJ1-1; 7 bases align to TRBD1. CDR3 DNA: TGTGCCAGCAGCCAAGATAAGGGACAGTTGAACACTGAAGCTTTCTTT. Its protein is CASSQDKGQLNTEAFF.